The clone carrying this T cell receptor beta chain was picked up one time. These data belong to a study of control samples from healthy donors and cancer patients. The J segment lost 5 bases and the V segment lost 5 bases, leaving 8 bases of the junction unmatched. Germline V gives CDR1 MNHNS, CDR2 SASEGT. This CDR3 is 15 amino acids long. Assay: immunoSEQ multiplex PCR; the TCRdb copy retains only in-frame clones and omits some. The repertoire includes about 89,000 clones, approximately 89% of them detected once, and around a fifth sits in the top ten. The chain carries TRBV6-1 and TRBJ2-3; 9 positions agree with TRBD1. The TCR originated in a young man in good health. Sequencing used blood. This chain's CDR3 is CASSSTDRGGDTQYF. The CDR3 nucleotides read TGTGCCAGCAGTTCAACGGACAGGGGAGGAGATACGCAGTATTTT.